This section outlines one TCR beta chain sequence together with its context. The antigen is unknown. The data belong to a study of cytomegalovirus exposure and HLA in healthy donors. V lost 5 bases, J lost 2 bases, and 2 bases stayed unmatched. Germline CDR1 and CDR2: MNHEY and SMNVEV (reference sequence). The CDR3 spans 15 residues. Assay used: immunoSEQ multiplex PCR; TCRdb lists only in-frame clones, some missing. The sample contains some 120,000 clones, over 85% of which appear only once. Findings and caveats of the study: According to a later analysis, TCR clusters from the first cohort tended to co-occur in the 120 or so validation repertoires. A classifier reportedly called cytomegalovirus status with high sensitivity and specificity. Specific recognition of CMV antigens was confirmed in vitro for a few chains (all CMV-associated). Cytomegalovirus association was assigned to 170 or so TCR beta chains.

Sequencing used PBMCs. This sequence joins TRBV27 and TRBJ2-1; 11 positions match TRBD2. The sequence was obtained from a young woman in good health and CMV-seronegative. The CDR3 DNA is TGTGCCAGCAGTCCGGGACTAGCGGCCTACAATGAGCAGTTCTTC. Translation gives CASSPGLAAYNEQFF.